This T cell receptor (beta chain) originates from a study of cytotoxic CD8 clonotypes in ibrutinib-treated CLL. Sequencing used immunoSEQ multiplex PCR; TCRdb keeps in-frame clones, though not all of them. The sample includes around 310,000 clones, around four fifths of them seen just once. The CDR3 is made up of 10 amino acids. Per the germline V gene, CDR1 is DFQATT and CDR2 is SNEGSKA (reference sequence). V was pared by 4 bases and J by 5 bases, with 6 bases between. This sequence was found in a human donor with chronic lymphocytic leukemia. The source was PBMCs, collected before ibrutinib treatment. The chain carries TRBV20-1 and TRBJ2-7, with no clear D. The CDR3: CSAKTDEQYF. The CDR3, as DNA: TGCAGTGCTAAAACGGACGAGCAGTACTTC.